What follows are 25 T cell receptor beta chains derived from one specimen sequenced in a study of T cells in Graves' hyperthyroidism and ophthalmopathy. RNA transcripts served as the template for amplifying TCR beta CDR3 regions. Primed by the HTBI set, a first-round RT-PCR was run on the TCR CDR3. TCRdb reprocessed the multiplex PCR reads via MiXCR and lists one record per CDR3 protein. The sample has 200,000 to 300,000 distinct CDR3 sequences; roughly 22% are singletons. Sequencing was carried out using blood. The receptors here all came from a woman between 40 and 55 years old with Graves' ophthalmopathy.

The J gene is TRBJ2-3, the V gene TRBV27; the D gene is possibly TRBD2 (5 bases). Trimming cost V 5 bases and J 5 bases, with 11 bases left between them. Germline CDR1 reads MNHEY; CDR2 reads SMNVEV (reference sequence). This CDR3 spans 13 amino acids. CDR3 region: CASSATRVDTQYF. CDR3 bases: TGTGCCAGCAGTGCAACTAGAGTAGATACGCAGTATTTT.

This clonotype was counted many times. The chain couples TRBV6-5 to TRBJ2-7, with a weak D call TRBD2 (7 bases). Per the germline V gene, CDR1 is MNHEY and CDR2 is SVGAGI. The V end lost 2 bases, the J end lost 2 bases, and 10 bases lay between the germline ends. The CDR3 is 14 amino acids. The CDR3 here is CASSYGGGPYEQYF. The CDR3 nucleotides read TGTGCCAGCAGTTACGGGGGGGGGCCCTACGAGCAGTACTTC.

This clonotype has more than one count but fewer than ten. A read error may explain this, as a much larger clone is one base away. The J gene is TRBJ2-2, the V gene TRBV2; 7 bases are shared with TRBD1. The CDR3 has 16 residues. Germline CDR1 and CDR2: SNHLY and FYNNEI. Germline trimming cut 10 bases from V and 3 bases from J; bases unmatched to any gene: 14. CDR3 in DNA: TGTGCCAACAGGGAAGCGACAGGGAGTGACACCGGGGAGCTGTTTTTT. Translation gives CANREATGSDTGELFF. The full variable domain, in which reference TRBV2 and TRBJ2-2 provide the parts outside the CDR3, is EPEVTQTPSHQVTQMGQEVILRCVPISNHLYFYWYRQILGQKVEFLVSFYNNEISEKSEIFDDQFSVERPDGSNFTLKIRSTKLEDSAMYFCANREATGSDTGELFFGEGSRLTVL.

The table lists this clonotype with many counts. The rearrangement joins TRBV5-1 to TRBJ1-2, with unresolved D. This CDR3 has 13 residues. Deletions cut 0 bases from V and 3 bases from J, with 6 bases between. Per the germline V gene, CDR1 is SGHRS and CDR2 is YFSETQ. The CDR3 region is CASSLGGHYGYTF. CDR3 DNA: TGCGCCAGCAGCTTGGGGGGTCACTATGGCTACACCTTC.

The V and J genes are TRBV7-2 and TRBJ2-5; 12 nucleotides line up with TRBD2. Germline V gene lookup returns CDR1 SGHTA and CDR2 FQGNSA. After removal of 4 bases from V and 4 bases from J, the junction contained 4 bases not matched to a gene. CDR3 length: 15 residues. The CDR3 nucleotides are TGTGCCAGCAGCTATGGGGGACTAGCGGGAGAGACCCAGTACTTC. Protein: CASSYGGLAGETQYF.

The DNA for the CDR3 is TGTGCCAGCAGTTTCGTCGCGGGAGAGGCCGGAAACATTCAGTACTTC. Translated, it gives CASSFVAGEAGNIQYF. This chain uses TRBV28 with TRBJ2-4; 7 bases map to TRBD2. CDR1 is MDHEN, CDR2 SYDVKM, per germline. The V and J ends lost 3 bases and 6 bases, in that order; junction bases with no gene match: 11. This CDR3 contains 16 residues.

This clonotype was detected ten times or more. The V gene is TRBV12-5, the J gene TRBJ1-2; D perhaps matches TRBD1 (5 bases). Trimming stripped 6 bases from V and 4 bases from J, with 21 bases between. The CDR3 covers 16 residues. CDR1 and CDR2 from the germline V gene are LGHNT and FRNRAP. CDR3 coding DNA: TGTGCTAGTGGCTCCAATCCGACAGCGGAGGGCTATGGCTACACCTTC. Amino acid sequence: CASGSNPTAEGYGYTF.

The gene calls are TRBV12-3 or TRBV12-4 and TRBJ1-1, with D maybe TRBD1 (5 bases). The CDR3 sequence is 13 residues long. V lost 5 bases and J lost 10, with 17 bases in between. The CDR3 spells CASSPQRPQGAFF. CDR3 nucleotides: TGTGCCAGCAGTCCCCAGAGGCCCCAGGGAGCTTTCTTT.

This clonotype was recorded many times. The rearrangement uses TRBV20-1 and TRBJ2-7; D possibly corresponds to TRBD2 (6 bases). Germline-derived CDR1 and CDR2 are DFQATT and SNEGSKA (reference sequence). The CDR3 has 12 amino acids. V shed 6 bases and J shed 2 bases, with 11 bases lying between them. The chain's CDR3 is CSAPSVTYEQYF. For the CDR3, the DNA is TGCAGTGCCCCTAGCGTTACCTACGAGCAGTACTTC.

This clonotype was detected ten times or more. Written as DNA, the CDR3 is TGTGCCAGCAGTTACTCGCTAGCCTCCTACGAGCAGTACTTC. This translates into CASSYSLASYEQYF. V usage is TRBV6-5 and J usage is TRBJ2-7, with TRBD2 as a possible D gene (5 bases). There are 14 residues in the CDR3. V dropped 0 bases and J dropped 0 bases, with 6 bases sitting between them. In germline, CDR1 is MNHEY, CDR2 SVGAGI.

The chain combines TRBV12-3 or TRBV12-4 with TRBJ1-2, with D uncertain. V lost 7 bases and J 4 bases, leaving 7 bases between the germline ends. This CDR3 spans 11 amino acids. In nucleotides, the CDR3 is TGTGCCAGCAAAGTTCGCTATGGCTACACCTTC. This sequence encodes CASKVRYGYTF.

Concerning this clonotype itself: This may arise from a read error, as a much more abundant clone is one base away. The chain carries TRBV5-4 and TRBJ1-2; D is possibly TRBD1 (6 bases). Germline V lookup: CDR1 SGHNT, CDR2 YYREEE (reference sequence). This CDR3 region has 15 residues. CDR3 region: CANSIFYRDNYGYTF. CDR3 DNA: TGTGCCAACAGCATTTTCTACAGGGATAACTATGGCTACACCTTC.

This clonotype was seen many times. V usage is TRBV7-2 and J usage is TRBJ2-4; D might be TRBD2 (7 bases). The germline V and J ends were trimmed by 6 bases and 3 bases, with 18 bases remaining between them. Germline V gives CDR1 SGHTA, CDR2 FQGNSA. This CDR3 region has 16 residues. CDR3 DNA sequence: TGTGCCAGCAGTTTTGCTAGCGGAGGGGGCAAAAACATTCAGTACTTC. Amino acids: CASSFASGGGKNIQYF.

The gene calls are TRBV6-1 and TRBJ1-1; the D is unclear. V shed 8 bases and J shed 5 bases, with 15 bases lying between them. The germline CDR1 and CDR2 sequences are MNHNS and SASEGT. CDR3 length equals 13 residues. The CDR3 sequence is CASGNSPSTEAFF. CDR3 in DNA: TGTGCCAGCGGTAATAGTCCCAGTACTGAAGCTTTCTTT.

This clonotype was counted ten times or more. This chain uses TRBV6-2 or TRBV6-3 with TRBJ1-5; D is unclear. This CDR3 is built from 13 residues. Per the germline V gene, CDR1 is MNHEY and CDR2 is SVGEGT. V was shortened by 4 bases and J by 3 bases, with 7 bases between the two germline ends. Here the CDR3 reads CASSSPNNQPQHF. CDR3 coding DNA: TGTGCCAGCAGTTCCCCGAACAATCAGCCCCAGCATTTT.

Ten or more counts support this clonotype. The V and J genes are TRBV24-1 and TRBJ2-7; possibly TRBD2 for D (6 bases). Germline-derived CDR1 and CDR2 are KGHDR and SFDVKD. The ends were cut back, 4 bases at V and 5 bases at J, with 14 bases in the middle. The CDR3 spans 14 residues. CDR3 sequence: CATSDHGGSDEQYF. In nucleotides, the CDR3 is TGTGCCACCAGTGACCACGGGGGTTCTGACGAGCAGTACTTC.

The V call is TRBV7-2, the J call TRBJ1-2; tentative D call: TRBD1 (5 bases). CDR3 length equals 13 residues. CDR1 and CDR2 from the germline V gene are SGHTA and FQGNSA. Deletions cut 5 bases from V and 8 bases from J, with 15 bases between. The CDR3 is CASSPPGRWGYTF. In nucleotides, the CDR3 is TGTGCCAGCAGCCCTCCGGGGCGGTGGGGCTACACCTTC. Combining the CDR3 with reference TRBV7-2 and TRBJ1-2 gives the whole variable domain GAGVSQSPSNKVTEKGKDVELRCDPISGHTALYWYRQSLGQGLEFLIYFQGNSAPDKSGLPSDRFSAERTGGSVSTLTIQRTQQEDSAVYLCASSPPGRWGYTFGSGTRLTVV.

The chain has TRBV6-1 and TRBJ1-5; tentatively, D is TRBD1 (5 bases). Trimming pared 7 bases from V and 2 bases from J, leaving 15 bases between. This CDR3 has 15 residues. CDR1 is MNHNS and CDR2 is SASEGT in the germline V gene. The CDR3 loop is CASMGQPYGNQPQHF. CDR3 bases: TGTGCCAGCATGGGGCAGCCCTACGGCAATCAGCCCCAGCATTTT.

CDR3 protein: CASSPGTSPSEQYF. In DNA form, the CDR3 reads TGTGCCAGCAGCCCCGGGACTAGCCCTTCCGAGCAGTACTTC. The chain is built from TRBV7-8 and TRBJ2-7, with TRBD2 matching 9 bases. This CDR3 contains 14 residues. J was trimmed by 6 bases and V by 5 bases; bases with no gene match: 8. CDR1 SGHVS and CDR2 FQNEAQ come from the germline V gene. The full variable domain, its missing parts supplied by reference TRBV7-8 and TRBJ2-7, is GAGVSQSPRYKVAKRGQDVALRCDPISGHVSLFWYQQALGQGPEFLTYFQNEAQLDKSGLPSDRFFAERPEGSVSTLKIQRTQQEDSAVYLCASSPGTSPSEQYFGPGTRLTVT.

This clonotype was observed many times. V and J are TRBV6-5 and TRBJ2-2; either TRBD1 or TRBD2 may fit D (5 bases each). CDR1 is MNHEY, CDR2 SVGAGI, per germline. V lost 2 bases and J 3 bases, leaving 16 bases between the germline ends. The CDR3 has 17 amino acids. CDR3 bases: TGTGCCAGCAGTTACCAGGGAGCCGGGTCCTACACCGGGGAGCTGTTTTTT. Protein: CASSYQGAGSYTGELFF.

The table lists this clonotype with a few counts. J is TRBJ2-2 and V is TRBV2, with D possibly matching TRBD2 (5 bases). V shed 8 bases and J shed 1 base, with 11 bases lying between them. The germline gives CDR1 SNHLY, CDR2 FYNNEI. The CDR3 runs 14 residues. The CDR3 spells CASVREMNTGELFF. In DNA form, the CDR3 reads TGTGCCAGCGTGAGGGAAATGAACACCGGGGAGCTGTTTTTT.

This clonotype showed up many times. The V call is TRBV12-3 or TRBV12-4, the J call TRBJ1-1; D might be TRBD1 (5 bases). There are 13 residues in the CDR3. V shed 3 bases and J shed 4 bases, with 9 bases lying between them. CDR3 nucleotide sequence: TGTGCCAGCAGTTTGGAAGGGACCACTGAAGCTTTCTTT. This codes for CASSLEGTTEAFF.

This clonotype showed up many times. The rearrangement uses TRBV6-1 and TRBJ1-1; 8 bases are shared with TRBD1. There are 16 residues in the CDR3. Germline CDR1 reads MNHNS; CDR2 reads SASEGT. Trimming removed 4 bases from V and 0 bases from J; junction bases left unmatched: 7. The CDR3 DNA reads TGTGCCAGCAGTGCCGGGACAGGAGGAATGAACACTGAAGCTTTCTTT. Its protein is CASSAGTGGMNTEAFF.

This clonotype was recorded at least ten times. The chain joins TRBV3-1 to TRBJ1-2; D remains ambiguous. Per the germline V gene, CDR1 is LGHDT and CDR2 is YNNKEL (reference sequence). This CDR3 comprises 12 residues. V lost 1 base to trimming and J lost 8 bases, with 8 bases between them. The DNA of the CDR3 is TGTGCCAGCAGCCAAGGTGACCGGGGCTACACCTTC. Translating gives CASSQGDRGYTF.

This clonotype was seen at least ten times. The chain couples TRBV12-3 or TRBV12-4 to TRBJ2-5; D remains unclear. The CDR3 runs 15 residues. V lost 5 bases, J lost 5 bases, and 18 bases lay in between. The CDR3 nucleotides read TGTGCCAGCAGTGACATTGTGGGAACCACCGAGACCCAGTACTTC. It is translated as CASSDIVGTTETQYF.